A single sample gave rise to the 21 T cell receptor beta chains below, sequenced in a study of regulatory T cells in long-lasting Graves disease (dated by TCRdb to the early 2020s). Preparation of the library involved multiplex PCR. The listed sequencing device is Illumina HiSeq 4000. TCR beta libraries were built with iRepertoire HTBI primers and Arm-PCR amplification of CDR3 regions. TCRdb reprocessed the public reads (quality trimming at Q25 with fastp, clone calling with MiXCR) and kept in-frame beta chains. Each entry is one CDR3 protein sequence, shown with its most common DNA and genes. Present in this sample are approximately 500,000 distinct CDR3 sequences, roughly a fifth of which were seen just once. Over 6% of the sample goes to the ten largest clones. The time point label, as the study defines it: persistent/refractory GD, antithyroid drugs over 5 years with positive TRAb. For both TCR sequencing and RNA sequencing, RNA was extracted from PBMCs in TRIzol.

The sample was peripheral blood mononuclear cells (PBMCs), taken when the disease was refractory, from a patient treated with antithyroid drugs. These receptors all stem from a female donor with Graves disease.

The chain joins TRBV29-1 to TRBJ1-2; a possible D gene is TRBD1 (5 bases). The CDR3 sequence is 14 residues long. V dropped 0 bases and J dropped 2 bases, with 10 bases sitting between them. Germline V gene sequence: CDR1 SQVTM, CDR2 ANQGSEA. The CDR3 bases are TGCAGCGTTGAAGACGGGACGGTGAACTATGGCTACACCTTC. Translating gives CSVEDGTVNYGYTF.

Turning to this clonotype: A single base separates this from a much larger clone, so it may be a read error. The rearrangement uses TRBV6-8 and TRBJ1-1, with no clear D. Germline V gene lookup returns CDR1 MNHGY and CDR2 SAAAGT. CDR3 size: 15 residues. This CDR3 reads CTSSYGSGSNTEAFF. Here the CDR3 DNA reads TGTACCAGCAGTTACGGGTCTGGATCGAACACTGAAGCTTTCTTT.

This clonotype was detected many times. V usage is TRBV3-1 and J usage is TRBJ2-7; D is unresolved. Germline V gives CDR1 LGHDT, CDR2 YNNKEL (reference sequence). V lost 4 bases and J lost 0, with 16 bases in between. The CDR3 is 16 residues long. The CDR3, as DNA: TGTGCCAGCAGCCCGTCGTTGGCCCTGAGCTCCTACGAGCAGTACTTC. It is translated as CASSPSLALSSYEQYF.

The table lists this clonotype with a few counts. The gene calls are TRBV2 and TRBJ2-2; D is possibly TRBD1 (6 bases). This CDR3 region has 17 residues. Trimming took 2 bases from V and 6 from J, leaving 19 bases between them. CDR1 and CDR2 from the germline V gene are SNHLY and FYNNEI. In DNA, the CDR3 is TGTGCCAGCAGTGAACGCGCGATTTTGAGGGGGTCCGGGGAGCTGTTTTTT. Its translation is CASSERAILRGSGELFF. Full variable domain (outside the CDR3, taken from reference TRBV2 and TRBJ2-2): EPEVTQTPSHQVTQMGQEVILRCVPISNHLYFYWYRQILGQKVEFLVSFYNNEISEKSEIFDDQFSVERPDGSNFTLKIRSTKLEDSAMYFCASSERAILRGSGELFFGEGSRLTVL.

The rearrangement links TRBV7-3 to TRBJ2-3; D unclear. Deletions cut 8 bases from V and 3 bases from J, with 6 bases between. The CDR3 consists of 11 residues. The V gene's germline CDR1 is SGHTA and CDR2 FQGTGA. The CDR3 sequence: CASAITDTQYF. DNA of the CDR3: TGTGCCAGCGCAATTACAGATACGCAGTATTTT.

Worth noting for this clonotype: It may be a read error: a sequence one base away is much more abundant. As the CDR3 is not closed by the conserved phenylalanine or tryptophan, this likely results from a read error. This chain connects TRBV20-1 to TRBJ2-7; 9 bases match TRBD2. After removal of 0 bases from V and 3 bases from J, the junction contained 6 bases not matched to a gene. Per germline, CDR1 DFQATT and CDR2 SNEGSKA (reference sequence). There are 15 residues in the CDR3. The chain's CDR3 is CSARDSRGGHYEQYS. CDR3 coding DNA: TGCAGTGCTAGAGATTCGCGGGGGGGGCACTACGAGCAGTACTCC.

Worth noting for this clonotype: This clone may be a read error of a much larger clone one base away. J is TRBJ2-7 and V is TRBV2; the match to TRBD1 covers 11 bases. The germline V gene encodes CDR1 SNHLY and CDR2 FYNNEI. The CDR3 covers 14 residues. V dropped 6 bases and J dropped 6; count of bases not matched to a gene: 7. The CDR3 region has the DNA TGTGCCAGCAGGGGGACAGGGGGGAGTGGCGAGCAGTACTTC. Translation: CASRGTGGSGEQYF.

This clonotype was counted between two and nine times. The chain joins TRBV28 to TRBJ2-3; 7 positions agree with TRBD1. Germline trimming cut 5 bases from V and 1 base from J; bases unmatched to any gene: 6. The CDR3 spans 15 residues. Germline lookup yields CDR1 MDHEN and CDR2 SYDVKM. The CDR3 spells CASSPGGLGTDTQYF. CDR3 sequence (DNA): TGTGCCAGCAGTCCAGGGGGTTTAGGCACAGATACGCAGTATTTT.

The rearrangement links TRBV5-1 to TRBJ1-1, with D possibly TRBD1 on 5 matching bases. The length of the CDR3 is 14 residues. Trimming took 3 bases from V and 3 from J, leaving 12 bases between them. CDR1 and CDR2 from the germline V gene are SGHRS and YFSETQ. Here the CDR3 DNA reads TGCGCCAGCAGCTCCCGACAAGGGGACACTGAAGCTTTCTTT. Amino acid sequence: CASSSRQGDTEAFF.

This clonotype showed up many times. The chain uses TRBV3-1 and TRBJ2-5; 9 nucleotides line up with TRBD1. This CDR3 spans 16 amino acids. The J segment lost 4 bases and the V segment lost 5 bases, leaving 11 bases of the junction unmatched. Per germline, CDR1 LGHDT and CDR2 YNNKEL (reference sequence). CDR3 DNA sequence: TGTGCCAGCAGCATTGGGACAGGGTACCGAGGAGAGACCCAGTACTTC. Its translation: CASSIGTGYRGETQYF.

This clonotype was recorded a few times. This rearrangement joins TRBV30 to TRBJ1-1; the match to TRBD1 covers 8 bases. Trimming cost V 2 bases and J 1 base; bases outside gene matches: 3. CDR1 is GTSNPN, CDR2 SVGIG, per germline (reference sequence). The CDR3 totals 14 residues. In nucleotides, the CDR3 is TGTGCCTGGAGTAGGGGACAGGCGAACACTGAAGCTTTCTTT. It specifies CAWSRGQANTEAFF.

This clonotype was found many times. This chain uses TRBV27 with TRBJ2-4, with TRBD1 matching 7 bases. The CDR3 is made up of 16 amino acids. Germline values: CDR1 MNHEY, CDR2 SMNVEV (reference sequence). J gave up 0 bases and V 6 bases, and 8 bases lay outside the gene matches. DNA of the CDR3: TGTGCCAGCAGGCGTACAGGGGTATTAGCCAAAAACATTCAGTACTTC. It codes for CASRRTGVLAKNIQYF.

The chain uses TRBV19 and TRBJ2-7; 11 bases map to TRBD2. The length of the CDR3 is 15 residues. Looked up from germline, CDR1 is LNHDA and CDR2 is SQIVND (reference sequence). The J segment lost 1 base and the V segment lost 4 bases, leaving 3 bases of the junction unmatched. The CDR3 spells CASSTGLAVSYEQYF. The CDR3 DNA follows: TGTGCCAGTAGTACGGGACTAGCGGTTTCCTACGAGCAGTACTTC. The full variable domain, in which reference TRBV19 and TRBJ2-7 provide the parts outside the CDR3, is DGGITQSPKYLFRKEGQNVTLSCEQNLNHDAMYWYRQDPGQGLRLIYYSQIVNDFQKGDIAEGYSVSREKKESFPLTVTSAQKNPTAFYLCASSTGLAVSYEQYFGPGTRLTVT.

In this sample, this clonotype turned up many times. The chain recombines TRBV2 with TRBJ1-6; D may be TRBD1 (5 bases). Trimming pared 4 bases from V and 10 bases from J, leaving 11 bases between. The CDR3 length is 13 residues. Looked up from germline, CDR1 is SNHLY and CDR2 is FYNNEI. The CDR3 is CASSGDWGSPLHF. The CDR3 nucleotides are TGTGCCAGCAGTGGGGACTGGGGATCACCCCTCCACTTT.

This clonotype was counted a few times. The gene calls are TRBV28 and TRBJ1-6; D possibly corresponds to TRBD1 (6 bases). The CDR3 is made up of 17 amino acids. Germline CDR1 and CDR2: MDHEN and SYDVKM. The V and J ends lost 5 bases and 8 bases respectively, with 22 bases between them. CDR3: CASSHESRGLRDSPLHF. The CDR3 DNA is TGTGCCAGCAGTCACGAATCCAGGGGATTAAGAGATTCACCCCTCCACTTT.

The CDR3 loop reads CASSPGQWSYGYTF. The DNA of the CDR3 is TGTGCCAGCAGCCCCGGACAGTGGAGCTATGGCTACACCTTC. The chain uses TRBV6-1 and TRBJ1-2; TRBD1 is a possible D gene (6 bases). The CDR3 has 14 amino acids. The V end was cut by 6 bases, the J end by 4 bases, with 15 bases between. Germline V gives CDR1 MNHNS, CDR2 SASEGT.

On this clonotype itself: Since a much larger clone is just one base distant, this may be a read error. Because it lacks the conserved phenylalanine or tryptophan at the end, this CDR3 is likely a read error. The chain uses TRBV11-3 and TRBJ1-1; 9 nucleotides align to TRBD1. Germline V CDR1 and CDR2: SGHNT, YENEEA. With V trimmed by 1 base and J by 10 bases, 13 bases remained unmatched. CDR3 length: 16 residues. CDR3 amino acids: CASSLGTDRGALPAFS. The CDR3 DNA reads TGTGCCAGCAGCTTAGGCACAGACAGGGGGGCACTCCCAGCTTTCTCT.

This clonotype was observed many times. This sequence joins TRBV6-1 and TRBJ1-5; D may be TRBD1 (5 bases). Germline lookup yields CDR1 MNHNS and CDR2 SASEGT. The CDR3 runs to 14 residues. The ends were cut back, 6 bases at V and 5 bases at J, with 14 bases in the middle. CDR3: CASRLGTDYQPQHF. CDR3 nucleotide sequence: TGTGCCAGCAGACTTGGGACGGACTATCAGCCCCAGCATTTT.

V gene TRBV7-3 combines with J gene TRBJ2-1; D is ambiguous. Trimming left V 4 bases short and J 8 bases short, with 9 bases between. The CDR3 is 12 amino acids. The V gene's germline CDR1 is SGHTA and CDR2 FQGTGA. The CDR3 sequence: CASSSPPYEQFF. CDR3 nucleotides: TGTGCCAGCAGCTCCCCCCCCTATGAGCAGTTCTTC.

CDR3 protein: CASSRRDRGTEAFF. CDR3 DNA: TGTGCCAGCAGCCGTCGGGACAGGGGGACTGAAGCTTTCTTT. This sequence joins TRBV6-1 and TRBJ1-1; 11 bases match TRBD1. Germline-derived CDR1 and CDR2 are MNHNS and SASEGT. V was clipped by 6 bases and J by 5 bases; unmatched bases: 5. The CDR3 sequence is 14 residues long.

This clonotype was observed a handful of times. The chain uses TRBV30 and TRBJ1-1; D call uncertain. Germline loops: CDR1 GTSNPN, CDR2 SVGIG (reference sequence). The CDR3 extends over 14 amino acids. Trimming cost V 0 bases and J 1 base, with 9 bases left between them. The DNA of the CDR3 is TGTGCCTGGAGTGTACGCGGGTCGAACACTGAAGCTTTCTTT. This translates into CAWSVRGSNTEAFF.